This T cell receptor (beta chain) was identified during a study of cytomegalovirus exposure and HLA in healthy donors. Study summary: A previous analysis identified approximately 120 million unique TCR beta sequences derived from about 180 million T cells. Findings and caveats of the study: In an earlier analysis, most TCR beta V segments were productive about 87% or about 30% of the time. Because they were indistinguishable, some V segments, including TRBV6-2 and TRBV6-3, were excluded.

Though nominally healthy at sampling, donors likely had unrecorded immune exposures. This clone is large by share. Antigen unknown. 13 Jbeta primers and 60 Vbeta primers were used for the PCR. Libraries were prepared by immunoSEQ multiplex PCR; TCRdb keeps only in-frame clonotypes and omits some of them. The table includes about 69,000 clones, 60% to 85% detected once. In germline, CDR1 is LNHNV, CDR2 YYDKDF (reference sequence). This CDR3 is built from 15 residues. Trimming left V 3 bases short and J 0 bases short, with 6 bases between. This clonotype was obtained from a young man in good health and CMV-seronegative. The J gene is TRBJ2-6, the V gene TRBV15, with a weak D call TRBD1 (5 bases). Specimen: PBMCs. The CDR3 here is CATSRDNSGANVLTF. For the CDR3, the DNA is TGTGCCACCAGCAGGGACAACTCTGGGGCCAACGTCCTGACTTTC.